One T cell receptor beta chain is described in this entry. The antigen is not known. This sample was taken from a study of cytomegalovirus exposure and HLA in healthy donors. Findings and limits, study-wide: An assumption of roughly uniform sequencing depth across donors underlay the presence/absence analyses. In a later analysis, a missense DCLRE1C variant was linked to TCR beta V- and J-gene trimming. TCR beta sequences reportedly predicted the HLA-A and HLA-B alleles of most subjects accurately. The authors enumerated roughly 180 TCR beta chains as linked to cytomegalovirus.

The trim removed 3 bases at V and 6 bases at J, leaving 3 bases unmatched. The CDR3 is 14 amino acids. Germline-derived CDR1 and CDR2 are SGHNT and YENEEA. The PCR used 60 Vbeta and 13 Jbeta primers. Sequencing was performed with immunoSEQ multiplex PCR; in TCRdb, only in-frame clones are kept and a portion is missing. The data contain 80,000 to 95,000 clones, more than 80% of them singletons. The chain carries TRBV11-3 and TRBJ2-1; 9 bases match TRBD2. Sample: PBMCs. This receptor was identified in a woman aged 25 to 39 in good health and CMV-seronegative. The CDR3 DNA reads TGTGCCAGCAGCTTTAGCGGGAGTGGCAATGAGCAGTTCTTC. As protein: CASSFSGSGNEQFF.